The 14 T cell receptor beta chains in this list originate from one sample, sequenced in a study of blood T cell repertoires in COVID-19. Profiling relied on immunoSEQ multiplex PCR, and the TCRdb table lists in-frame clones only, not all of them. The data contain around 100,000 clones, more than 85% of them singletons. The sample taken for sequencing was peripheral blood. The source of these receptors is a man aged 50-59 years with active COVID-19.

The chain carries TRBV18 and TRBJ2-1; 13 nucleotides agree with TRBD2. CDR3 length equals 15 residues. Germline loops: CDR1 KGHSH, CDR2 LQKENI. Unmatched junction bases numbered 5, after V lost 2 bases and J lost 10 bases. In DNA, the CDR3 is TGTGCCAGCTCACCAGGGACTAGCGGGACCTCGGAGCAGTTCTTC. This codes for CASSPGTSGTSEQFF.

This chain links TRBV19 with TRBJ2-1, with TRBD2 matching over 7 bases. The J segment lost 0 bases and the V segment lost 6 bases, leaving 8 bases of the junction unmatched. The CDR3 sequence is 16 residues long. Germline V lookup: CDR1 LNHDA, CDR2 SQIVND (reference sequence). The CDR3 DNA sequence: TGTGCCAGTAGCCTGGCAGGCGGGAGCTCCTACAATGAGCAGTTCTTC. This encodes CASSLAGGSSYNEQFF. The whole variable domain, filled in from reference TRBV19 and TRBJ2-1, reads DGGITQSPKYLFRKEGQNVTLSCEQNLNHDAMYWYRQDPGQGLRLIYYSQIVNDFQKGDIAEGYSVSREKKESFPLTVTSAQKNPTAFYLCASSLAGGSSYNEQFFGPGTRLTVL.

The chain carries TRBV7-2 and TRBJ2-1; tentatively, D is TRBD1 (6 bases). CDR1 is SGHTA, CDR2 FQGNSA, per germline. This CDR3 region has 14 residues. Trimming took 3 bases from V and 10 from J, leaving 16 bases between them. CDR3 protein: CASSLTGPVQEQFF. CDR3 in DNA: TGTGCCAGCAGCTTGACAGGTCCTGTACAGGAGCAGTTCTTC.

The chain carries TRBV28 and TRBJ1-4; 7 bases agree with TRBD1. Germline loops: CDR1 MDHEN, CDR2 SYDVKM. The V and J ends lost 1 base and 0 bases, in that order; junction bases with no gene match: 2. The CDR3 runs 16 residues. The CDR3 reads CASSLYGTATNEKLFF. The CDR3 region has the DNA TGTGCCAGCAGTTTATACGGGACAGCAACTAATGAAAAACTGTTTTTT.

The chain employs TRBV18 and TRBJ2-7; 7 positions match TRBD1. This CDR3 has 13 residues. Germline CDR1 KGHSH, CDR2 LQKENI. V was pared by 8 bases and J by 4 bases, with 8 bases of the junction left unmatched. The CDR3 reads CASRRDSGYEQYF. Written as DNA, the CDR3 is TGTGCCAGCCGCCGGGACAGTGGGTACGAGCAGTACTTC.

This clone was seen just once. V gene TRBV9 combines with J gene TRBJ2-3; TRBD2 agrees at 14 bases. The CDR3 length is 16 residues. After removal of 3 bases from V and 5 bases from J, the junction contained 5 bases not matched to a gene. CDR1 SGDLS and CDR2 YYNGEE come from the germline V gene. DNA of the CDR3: TGTGCCAGCAGCGCCCGACTAGCGGGGGGGGAAGATACGCAGTATTTT. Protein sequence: CASSARLAGGEDTQYF.

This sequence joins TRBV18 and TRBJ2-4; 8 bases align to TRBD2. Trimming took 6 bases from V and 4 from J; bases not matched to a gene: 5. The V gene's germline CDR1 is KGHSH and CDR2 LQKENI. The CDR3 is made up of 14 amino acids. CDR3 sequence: CASSSSGPKNIQYF. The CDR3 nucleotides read TGTGCCAGCTCTTCTAGCGGGCCGAAAAACATTCAGTACTTC.

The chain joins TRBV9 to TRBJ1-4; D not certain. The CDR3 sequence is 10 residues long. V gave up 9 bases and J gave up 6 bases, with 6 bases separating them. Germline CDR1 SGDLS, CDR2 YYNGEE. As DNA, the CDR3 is TGTGCCACCTCAGATGAAAAACTGTTTTTT. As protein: CATSDEKLFF.

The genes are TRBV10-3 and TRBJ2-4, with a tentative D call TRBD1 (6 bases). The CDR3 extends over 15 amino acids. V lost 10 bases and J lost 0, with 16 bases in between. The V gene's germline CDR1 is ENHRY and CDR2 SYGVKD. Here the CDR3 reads CATKMGTLAKNIQYF. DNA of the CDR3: TGTGCCACCAAGATGGGGACATTAGCCAAAAACATTCAGTACTTC.

The CDR3 here is CASSRRGQETQYF. As DNA, the CDR3 is TGTGCCAGCAGCCGACGGGGGCAAGAGACCCAGTACTTC. The chain couples TRBV3-1 (or the pseudogene TRBV3-2) to TRBJ2-5; tentatively, D is TRBD2 (6 bases). The V gene lost 4 bases and the J gene lost 2 bases, with 8 bases spanning the gap. The CDR3 runs 13 residues. The germline CDR1 and CDR2 sequences are LGHDT and YNNKEL (reference sequence).

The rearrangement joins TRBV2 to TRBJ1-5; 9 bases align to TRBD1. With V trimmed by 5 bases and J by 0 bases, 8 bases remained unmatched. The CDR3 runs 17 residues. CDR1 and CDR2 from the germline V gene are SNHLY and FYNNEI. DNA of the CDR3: TGTGCCAGCAGTCCGGGACAGGGATACCCTAGCAATCAGCCCCAGCATTTT. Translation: CASSPGQGYPSNQPQHF. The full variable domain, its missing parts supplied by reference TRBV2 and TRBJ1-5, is EPEVTQTPSHQVTQMGQEVILRCVPISNHLYFYWYRQILGQKVEFLVSFYNNEISEKSEIFDDQFSVERPDGSNFTLKIRSTKLEDSAMYFCASSPGQGYPSNQPQHFGDGTRLSIL.

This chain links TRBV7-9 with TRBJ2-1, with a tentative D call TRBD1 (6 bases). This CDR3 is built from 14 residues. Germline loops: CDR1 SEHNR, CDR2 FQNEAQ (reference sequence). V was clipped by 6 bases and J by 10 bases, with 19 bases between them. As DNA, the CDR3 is TGTGCCAGCAGTCATCAATCAGGGGTAGGGGAGCAGTTCTTC. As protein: CASSHQSGVGEQFF.

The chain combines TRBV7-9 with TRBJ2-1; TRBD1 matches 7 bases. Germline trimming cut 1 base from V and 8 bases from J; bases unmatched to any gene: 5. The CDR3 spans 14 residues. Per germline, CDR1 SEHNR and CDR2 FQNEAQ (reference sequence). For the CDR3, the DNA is TGTGCCAGCAGCTTAGAGGGGGCCGCGGATGAGCAGTTCTTC. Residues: CASSLEGAADEQFF.

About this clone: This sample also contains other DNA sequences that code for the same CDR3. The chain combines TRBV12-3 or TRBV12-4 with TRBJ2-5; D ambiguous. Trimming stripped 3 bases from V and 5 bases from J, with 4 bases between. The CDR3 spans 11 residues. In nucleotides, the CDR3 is TGTGCCAGCAGTTTCGGGGAGACCCAGTACTTC. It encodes CASSFGETQYF.